The 7 T cell receptor beta chains below come from one sample, sequenced in a study of cytomegalovirus exposure and HLA in healthy donors. Both 60 Vbeta primers and 13 Jbeta primers went into the PCR. TCRdb keeps only in-frame clones here, not all; method: immunoSEQ multiplex PCR. The sample yields 120,000 or so clones, about three quarters seen once. Sequencing used PBMCs. The receptor source for this set is a woman aged 40 to 50 in good health and CMV-seronegative.

V is TRBV2 and J is TRBJ2-5; TRBD2 agrees at 9 bases. The V and J ends lost 2 bases and 4 bases, in that order; junction bases with no gene match: 5. Germline V CDR1 and CDR2: SNHLY, FYNNEI. The CDR3 covers 15 residues. The CDR3 here is CASSEIAGGGETQYF. In DNA form, the CDR3 reads TGTGCCAGCAGTGAAATTGCGGGAGGGGGAGAGACCCAGTACTTC.

About this clone: An end of the junction does not agree with germline; a read error may underlie this. This sequence joins TRBV5-1 and TRBJ2-7; D ambiguous. The CDR3 is made up of 13 amino acids. Germline loops: CDR1 SGHRS, CDR2 YFSETQ. Here the CDR3 reads CASSLGWLYEQYF. The CDR3 nucleotides read TGTGCCAGCAGCCTCGGGTGGCTCTACGAGCAGTACTTC.

This chain's CDR3 is CASSLESGGSAFF. The DNA for the CDR3 is TGTGCCAGCAGCTTAGAGTCTGGGGGGTCAGCTTTCTTT. This chain links TRBV11-2 with TRBJ1-1, with a tentative D call TRBD1 (5 bases). CDR1 is SGHAT and CDR2 is FQNNGV in the germline V gene. Trimming took 0 bases from V and 10 from J, leaving 12 bases between them. This CDR3 has 13 residues.

This clone was picked up one time. In DNA form, the CDR3 reads TGTGCCAGCGGACTAGCCGTCGCTAACACCGGGGAGCTGTTTTTT. Translated, it gives CASGLAVANTGELFF. The chain joins TRBV27 to TRBJ2-2, with TRBD2 matching over 8 bases. Germline assignment: CDR1 MNHEY and CDR2 SMNVEV (reference sequence). The CDR3 sequence is 15 residues long. The trim removed 8 bases at V and 2 bases at J, leaving 7 bases unmatched.

This clone has just a few counts. V is TRBV19 and J is TRBJ2-1; 8 bases fit TRBD2. With V trimmed by 3 bases and J by 7 bases, 8 bases remained unmatched. This CDR3 has 15 amino acids. Per germline, CDR1 LNHDA and CDR2 SQIVND (reference sequence). The DNA for the CDR3 is TGTGCCAGTAGTATTCTCGAGCGGGAGCGAAATGAGCAGTTCTTC. Translating it yields CASSILERERNEQFF.

This clone turned up a few times. The chain has TRBV15 and TRBJ1-1; D unclear. The CDR3 consists of 13 residues. V dropped 4 bases and J dropped 4 bases, with 10 bases sitting between them. Germline CDR1 reads LNHNV; CDR2 reads YYDKDF (reference sequence). The CDR3 DNA is TGTGCCACCAGCACGACGCGGGGCACTGAAGCTTTCTTT. Protein: CATSTTRGTEAFF.

The rearrangement uses TRBV7-9 and TRBJ2-7; possible D gene TRBD1, 6 bases. The J call may be mistaken, given a closer DNA end match to TRBJ2-5. The CDR3 totals 15 residues. The germline CDR1 and CDR2 sequences are SEHNR and FQNEAQ (reference sequence). In DNA form, the CDR3 reads TGTGCCAGCAGCCTACACGACAGGAATCAAGAGACCCAGTACTTC. Encoded protein: CASSLHDRNQETQYF.